The next 26 T cell receptor beta chains were all read from a single sample in a study of memory CD4+ T cells and cytomegalovirus serostatus. Here immunoSEQ multiplex PCR was the method, and the copy in TCRdb shows in-frame clones only, minus some. The repertoire holds approximately 74,000 clones, with more than 75% as singletons. The sort gate was single viable CD3+CD4+CD8-CD45RO+ cells for memory CD4+ T cells. The material sequenced was memory CD4+ T cells from blood. These receptor sequences come from an adult in good health and CMV-seropositive.

The V gene is TRBV6-6, the J gene TRBJ2-1; weak D call: TRBD1 (6 bases). V dropped 9 bases and J dropped 5 bases, with 14 bases sitting between them. CDR3 size: 13 residues. In germline, CDR1 is MNHNY, CDR2 SVGAGI (reference sequence). CDR3: CASNRDTNNEQFF. The CDR3 DNA reads TGTGCCAGTAACCGGGACACAAACAATGAGCAGTTCTTC.

J is TRBJ1-1 and V is TRBV9; D gene unclear. Trimming shortened V by 0 bases and J by 6 bases, and 9 bases separated the two germline ends. The CDR3 runs 13 residues. Looked up from germline, CDR1 is SGDLS and CDR2 is YYNGEE. The DNA of the CDR3 is TGTGCCAGCAGCGTAGGGCCAGGCGCTGAAGCTTTCTTT. Its protein is CASSVGPGAEAFF. Together with reference TRBV9 and TRBJ1-1, the CDR3 gives the full variable domain: DSGVTQTPKHLITATGQRVTLRCSPRSGDLSVYWYQQSLDQGLQFLIQYYNGEERAKGNILERFSAQQFPDLHSELNLSSLELGDSALYFCASSVGPGAEAFFGQGTRLTVV.

The chain carries TRBV4-1 and TRBJ1-5; the D gene is possibly TRBD1 (5 bases). The V end lost 3 bases, the J end lost 2 bases, and 17 bases lay between the germline ends. This CDR3 has 17 amino acids. Germline V CDR1 and CDR2: MGHRA, YSYEKL. Here the CDR3 DNA reads TGCGCCAGCAGCCAGGTGGAAAGGACAACGGGCAATCAGCCCCAGCATTTT. This gives the protein CASSQVERTTGNQPQHF.

This clone showed up just once. V gene TRBV18 combines with J gene TRBJ2-7, with TRBD2 matching 7 bases. CDR3 size: 15 residues. V shed 8 bases, J shed 6 bases, and the junction held 16 bases outside the gene matches. CDR1 is KGHSH, CDR2 LQKENI, per germline. CDR3 bases: TGTGCCAGCCTGCGAGATGGGAGCGGGGACTCCGAGCAGTACTTC. It codes for CASLRDGSGDSEQYF.

The chain employs TRBV6-5 and TRBJ2-3, with 8 bases fitting TRBD2. The CDR3 loop spans 16 amino acids. The V and J ends lost 0 bases and 6 bases, in that order; junction bases with no gene match: 8. Germline V lookup: CDR1 MNHEY, CDR2 SVGAGI. The CDR3 protein is CASSYSGAGGADTQYF. Here the CDR3 DNA reads TGTGCCAGCAGTTACTCGGGGGCGGGAGGTGCTGATACGCAGTATTTT.

The rearrangement links TRBV20-1 to TRBJ1-2; D is ambiguous. V was trimmed by 5 bases and J by 3 bases, leaving 4 bases between them. In germline, CDR1 is DFQATT, CDR2 SNEGSKA (reference sequence). This CDR3 contains 10 residues. The DNA for the CDR3 is TGCAGTGCTGGGGACTATGGCTACACCTTC. Protein product: CSAGDYGYTF.

The V call is TRBV6-5, the J call TRBJ2-2; no reliable D call. The CDR3 covers 13 residues. Trimming left V 6 bases short and J 0 bases short, with 5 bases between. Germline V CDR1 and CDR2: MNHEY, SVGAGI. The DNA for the CDR3 is TGTGCCAGCAGCCCTGCGAACACCGGGGAGCTGTTTTTT. Its protein is CASSPANTGELFF.

This chain connects TRBV7-2 to TRBJ2-5, with D possibly being TRBD2 (7 bases). Trimming took 3 bases from V and 5 from J, leaving 10 bases between them. Germline-derived CDR1 and CDR2 are SGHTA and FQGNSA. There are 13 residues in the CDR3. The CDR3 region has the DNA TGTGCCAGCAGCTTGGCGGGGGCGGAGACCCAGTACTTC. Encoded protein: CASSLAGAETQYF.

V is TRBV5-6 and J is TRBJ1-6, with no clear D. CDR3 length equals 14 residues. Germline V gene sequence: CDR1 SGHDT, CDR2 YYEEEE. The V gene lost 4 bases and the J gene lost 6 bases, with 11 bases spanning the gap. DNA of the CDR3: TGTGCCAGCAGCCCACTCGTGTTTAATTCACCCCTCCACTTT. Encoded protein: CASSPLVFNSPLHF.

V is TRBV5-1 and J is TRBJ2-7; 7 bases line up with TRBD1. There are 14 residues in the CDR3. Unmatched junction bases numbered 7, after V lost 4 bases and J lost 3 bases. Looked up from germline, CDR1 is SGHRS and CDR2 is YFSETQ. This CDR3 reads CASSKTTGNYEQYF. DNA for the CDR3: TGCGCCAGCAGCAAGACGACAGGGAACTACGAGCAGTACTTC.

The gene calls are TRBV10-3 and TRBJ2-3, with 9 bases that match TRBD1. This CDR3 contains 15 residues. Trimming cost V 0 bases and J 3 bases; bases outside gene matches: 1. In germline, CDR1 is ENHRY, CDR2 SYGVKD. The CDR3 DNA sequence: TGTGCCATCAGTGAGTCGGGACAGGGAACAGATACGCAGTATTTT. Amino acids: CAISESGQGTDTQYF.

The chain is built from TRBV30 and TRBJ2-7; tentatively, D is TRBD1 or TRBD2 (7 bases each). The germline gives CDR1 GTSNPN, CDR2 SVGIG (reference sequence). The CDR3 covers 15 residues. V lost 5 bases and J 4 bases, leaving 21 bases between the germline ends. DNA of the CDR3: TGTGCCTGGGGGGGGAAGACAGGGACTATGTACGAGCAGTACTTC. This encodes CAWGGKTGTMYEQYF.

The chain is built from TRBV28 and TRBJ2-7; D unresolved. Trimming shortened V by 8 bases and J by 4 bases, and 27 bases separated the two germline ends. Germline-derived CDR1 and CDR2 are MDHEN and SYDVKM. The CDR3 extends over 17 amino acids. DNA for the CDR3: TGTGCCAGCTCTCTCCGCCGTCTCGGCCCAATACCTTACGAGCAGTACTTC. Amino acid sequence: CASSLRRLGPIPYEQYF.

The CDR3 here is CASSPAGVVSETQYF. The DNA for the CDR3 is TGTGCCAGTAGCCCAGCGGGAGTTGTATCAGAGACCCAGTACTTC. The chain joins TRBV19 to TRBJ2-5; 8 positions agree with TRBD2. The junction had 10 bases not matched to a gene; V was cut back by 6 bases and J by 4 bases. Germline V gene sequence: CDR1 LNHDA, CDR2 SQIVND (reference sequence). The CDR3 extends over 15 amino acids.

V and J are TRBV4-1 and TRBJ2-1; unclear D gene. Germline-derived CDR1 and CDR2 are MGHRA and YSYEKL. The ends were cut back, 8 bases at V and 5 bases at J, with 13 bases in the middle. This CDR3 has 13 residues. The CDR3 spells CASAAAVNNEQFF. Here the CDR3 DNA reads TGCGCCAGCGCTGCGGCCGTAAACAATGAGCAGTTCTTC.

The V call is TRBV5-1, the J call TRBJ1-2; a possible D gene is TRBD1 (6 bases). The germline V gene has CDR1 SGHRS and CDR2 YFSETQ. This CDR3 comprises 13 residues. V lost 0 bases and J 7 bases, leaving 10 bases between the germline ends. The CDR3 loop reads CASSLGQGLGYTF. The DNA of the CDR3 is TGCGCCAGCAGCTTGGGGCAGGGGCTTGGCTACACCTTC.

The V call is TRBV28, the J call TRBJ2-7; D gene unclear. This CDR3 is 12 amino acids long. Between the trimmed V and J ends, which lost 6 bases and 2 bases, there was a span of 8 bases. Germline lookup yields CDR1 MDHEN and CDR2 SYDVKM. The CDR3 loop reads CASSPYTYEQYF. The CDR3 region has the DNA TGTGCCAGCAGCCCATATACCTACGAGCAGTACTTC.

This chain's CDR3 is CSGRAGAANEQYF. The CDR3 DNA reads as TGCAGCGGACGAGCGGGAGCGGCCAACGAGCAGTACTTC. The chain carries TRBV29-1 and TRBJ2-7, with 8 bases aligning to TRBD2. J was trimmed by 5 bases and V by 7 bases; bases with no gene match: 10. The CDR3 loop spans 13 amino acids. Germline V gives CDR1 SQVTM, CDR2 ANQGSEA.

The chain has TRBV7-3 and TRBJ2-7, with TRBD2 matching 11 bases. Germline V lookup: CDR1 SGHTA, CDR2 FQGTGA. With V trimmed by 5 bases and J by 1 base, 13 bases remained unmatched. The CDR3 is 18 amino acids. The CDR3 DNA follows: TGTGCCAGCAGCGCCCAATCAATGACTAGCGGGAAATCCTACGAGCAGTACTTC. Translated, it gives CASSAQSMTSGKSYEQYF. Full variable domain (rest looked up from reference TRBV7-3 and TRBJ2-7): GAGVSQTPSNKVTEKGKYVELRCDPISGHTALYWYRQSLGQGPEFLIYFQGTGAADDSGLPNDRFFAVRPEGSVSTLKIQRTERGDSAVYLCASSAQSMTSGKSYEQYFGPGTRLTVT.

This chain connects TRBV19 to TRBJ1-1, with D hard to call. Germline V gene sequence: CDR1 LNHDA, CDR2 SQIVND (reference sequence). The CDR3 loop spans 12 amino acids. Trimming left V 9 bases short and J 2 bases short, with 10 bases between. CDR3 sequence: CASLGRNTEAFF. The CDR3 DNA follows: TGTGCCAGCCTGGGCAGAAACACTGAAGCTTTCTTT.

The chain joins TRBV5-4 to TRBJ2-7; 7 bases are a match to TRBD1. V gave up 4 bases and J gave up 0 bases; unmatched junction bases: 4. The CDR3 is made up of 14 amino acids. CDR1 SGHNT and CDR2 YYREEE come from the germline V gene (reference sequence). The CDR3, as DNA: TGTGCCAGCAGCCGGGACAGAGACTCCTACGAGCAGTACTTC. It is translated as CASSRDRDSYEQYF.

The sample holds a few counts of this clone. The chain recombines TRBV5-1 with TRBJ2-3; 8 bases line up with TRBD1. The CDR3 sequence is 14 residues long. Trimming at V came to 4 bases and at J to 5 bases, leaving 6 bases not matched to a gene. CDR1 is SGHRS and CDR2 is YFSETQ in the germline V gene. The CDR3 is CASSQDRAGDTQYF. The CDR3 bases are TGCGCCAGCAGCCAGGACAGGGCCGGAGATACGCAGTATTTT.

This clone appeared a few times. The CDR3 DNA follows: TGTGCCAGCCGACAAAACGCGGGATCGAACACCGGGGAGCTGTTTTTT. This encodes CASRQNAGSNTGELFF. This rearrangement joins TRBV7-3 to TRBJ2-2, with a tentative D call TRBD2 (6 bases). Germline CDR1 and CDR2: SGHTA and FQGTGA. V was shortened by 8 bases and J by 0 bases, with 16 bases between the two germline ends. This CDR3 has 16 residues.

Comment on this clone: This sample includes further DNA sequences coding for the same CDR3. The chain recombines TRBV20-1 with TRBJ1-2; D is unresolved. CDR1 is DFQATT, CDR2 SNEGSKA, per germline (reference sequence). Trimming took off 3 bases at V and 0 bases at J, with 2 bases between the two ends. The CDR3 sequence is 11 residues long. In DNA form, the CDR3 reads TGCAGTGCTAGTCCTAACTATGGCTACACCTTC. It is translated as CSASPNYGYTF.

This chain joins TRBV28 and TRBJ1-2; TRBD1 agrees at 7 bases. CDR3 size: 13 residues. Germline V CDR1 and CDR2: MDHEN, SYDVKM. The junction had 10 bases not matched to a gene; V was cut back by 7 bases and J by 8 bases. The DNA for the CDR3 is TGTGCCAGCACAGGACAGGCCCAACGGGGCTACACCTTC. Protein sequence: CASTGQAQRGYTF.

The chain has TRBV19 and TRBJ2-2; D perhaps matches TRBD1 (5 bases). V lost 6 bases and J 7 bases, leaving 15 bases between the germline ends. The CDR3 covers 14 residues. Germline V gives CDR1 LNHDA, CDR2 SQIVND (reference sequence). As DNA, the CDR3 is TGTGCCAGTAGCCCTCGCCAGGGCGGCGGGGAGCTGTTTTTT. Amino acid sequence: CASSPRQGGGELFF.